Below, 11 T cell receptor beta chains from the same sample are listed, as sequenced in a study of blood T cell repertoires in COVID-19. Measured with immunoSEQ multiplex PCR; TCRdb has only the in-frame clones, and not every one. Of roughly 160,000 clones in the sample, roughly 84% are singletons; the top ten hold approximately 18%. Input material: PBMCs or T cells enriched from blood (not recorded which). The origin of the receptors is a man aged 55 to 70 who had recovered from COVID-19.

The table lists this clone with many counts. V is TRBV2 and J is TRBJ2-1, with D perhaps TRBD1 (5 bases). The CDR3 covers 14 residues. Germline V gene lookup returns CDR1 SNHLY and CDR2 FYNNEI. The V end was cut by 1 base, the J end by 6 bases, with 10 bases between. CDR3 DNA sequence: TGTGCCAGCAGTGAAGGGACACCTCCCAATGAGCAGTTCTTC. Its protein is CASSEGTPPNEQFF.

The DNA of the CDR3 is TGTGCCAGCAGCTCAGGAACCGGGACAAGCTATAGCAATCAGCCCCAGCATTTT. As protein: CASSSGTGTSYSNQPQHF. J is TRBJ1-5 and V is TRBV11-2, with a tentative D call TRBD1 (6 bases). The CDR3 contains 18 residues. Germline V gives CDR1 SGHAT, CDR2 FQNNGV. The germline V and J ends were trimmed by 4 bases and 0 bases, with 19 bases remaining between them.

This clone has only a few counts. V is TRBV7-9 and J is TRBJ1-1; 8 nucleotides agree with TRBD1. Germline CDR1 is SEHNR and CDR2 is FQNEAQ (reference sequence). The CDR3 contains 15 residues. V was pared by 4 bases and J by 5 bases, with 9 bases of the junction left unmatched. The DNA for the CDR3 is TGTGCCAGCAGCTCACAGGGGGTGGTGGGTACTGAAGCTTTCTTT. It codes for CASSSQGVVGTEAFF.

V is TRBV11-2 and J is TRBJ1-6; D gene ambiguous. The ends were cut back, 2 bases at V and 9 bases at J, with 20 bases in the middle. CDR1 SGHAT and CDR2 FQNNGV come from the germline V gene. This CDR3 comprises 17 residues. This CDR3 reads CASSLTVRVRSFSPLHF. The CDR3 region has the DNA TGTGCCAGCAGCTTAACTGTGAGGGTCAGGTCATTTTCACCCCTCCACTTT.

This clone has just one count. The rearrangement joins TRBV7-2 to TRBJ2-7; possibly TRBD2 for D (5 bases). Germline assignment: CDR1 SGHTA and CDR2 FQGNSA. The CDR3 is 15 residues long. Trimming took off 3 bases at V and 0 bases at J, with 12 bases between the two ends. The CDR3 sequence: CASSFQAEVSYEQYF. The CDR3 region has the DNA TGTGCCAGCAGCTTTCAAGCGGAGGTCTCCTACGAGCAGTACTTC.

The chain links TRBV14 to TRBJ2-4, with 7 bases that match TRBD2. V was clipped by 4 bases and J by 2 bases; unmatched bases: 11. This CDR3 comprises 17 residues. The germline CDR1 and CDR2 sequences are SGHDN and FVKESK. CDR3 amino acids: CASSPGTTLLPKNIQYF. CDR3 nucleotides: TGTGCCAGCAGCCCTGGGACTACCCTCCTACCCAAAAACATTCAGTACTTC.

The chain combines TRBV11-3 with TRBJ2-1; D is perhaps TRBD2 (6 bases). The CDR3 contains 15 residues. Per germline, CDR1 SGHNT and CDR2 YENEEA. V shed 2 bases and J shed 6 bases, with 14 bases lying between them. DNA for the CDR3: TGTGCCAGCAGCTTACTGGCGGTGGAGGGCAATGAGCAGTTCTTC. Residues: CASSLLAVEGNEQFF.

J is TRBJ2-1 and V is TRBV7-3; the match to TRBD1 covers 7 bases. V gave up 3 bases and J gave up 1 base; unmatched junction bases: 3. This CDR3 has 15 residues. Germline CDR1 reads SGHTA; CDR2 reads FQGTGA. The CDR3 spells CASSFDRASYNEQFF. DNA for the CDR3: TGTGCCAGCAGCTTCGACAGGGCTTCCTACAATGAGCAGTTCTTC.

J is TRBJ1-4 and V is TRBV6-5; D may be TRBD1 (5 bases). The CDR3 runs to 16 residues. Germline V CDR1 and CDR2: MNHEY, SVGAGI. The germline V and J ends were trimmed by 0 bases and 4 bases, with 12 bases remaining between them. The CDR3 DNA reads TGTGCCAGCAGTTACTCACCGGGGGTGGGTAATGAAAAACTGTTTTTT. It is translated as CASSYSPGVGNEKLFF.

The chain carries TRBV2 and TRBJ1-1; 8 nucleotides agree with TRBD1. Per germline, CDR1 SNHLY and CDR2 FYNNEI. Germline trimming cut 6 bases from V and 2 bases from J; bases unmatched to any gene: 5. CDR3 length: 14 amino acids. The CDR3 DNA reads as TGTGCCAGCAGAGACGACAGGGGCAACACTGAAGCTTTCTTT. It specifies CASRDDRGNTEAFF.

This sequence joins TRBV18 and TRBJ1-1; D is unresolved. The CDR3 length is 14 residues. The V end lost 1 base, the J end lost 4 bases, and 10 bases lay between the germline ends. Germline V gives CDR1 KGHSH, CDR2 LQKENI. CDR3 region: CASSPQPRGTEAFF. In DNA, the CDR3 is TGTGCCAGCTCACCACAGCCCCGGGGCACTGAAGCTTTCTTT.